The rows below give T cell receptor beta chains drawn from one sample of a study of T cells in Graves' hyperthyroidism and ophthalmopathy. TCRdb used MiXCR to reprocess the multiplex PCR reads, holding one entry per CDR3 protein. Of about 720,000 distinct CDR3 sequences in the sample, around 20% are singletons; the top ten hold 16%. Sequencing was done on a sample of blood. All receptors come from a woman between 50 and 59 years old with Graves' hyperthyroidism that later progressed to Graves' ophthalmopathy. CDR3s include the opening cysteine and the closing phenylalanine or tryptophan. D genes are given only for firm matches. Clone size, where shown, is once, few, many, or a class for clones that have expanded.

clone size,D gene,J gene,V gene,CDR3 DNA,CDR3 protein
NA,TRBD2,TRBJ2-7,TRBV5-6,TGTGCCAGCAGCTTTGGGACTAGCGGGGTCGAGCAGTACTTC,CASSFGTSGVEQYF
many,NA,TRBJ1-2,TRBV11-2,TGTGCCAGCAGCCTCCGCCGGGACACCGAGGGCTATGGCTACACCTTC,CASSLRRDTEGYGYTF
few,NA,TRBJ1-4,TRBV14,TGTGCCAGCAGCCTCGGCGGTGCAAGTGAAAAACTGTTTTTT,CASSLGGASEKLFF
many,NA,TRBJ1-5,TRBV20-1,TGCAGTGCTAGGGGTTCGGGCAATCAGCCCCAGCATTTT,CSARGSGNQPQHF
NA,TRBD2,TRBJ2-5,TRBV5-5,TGTGCCAGCAGCTTCTCGCGGGGGGTCCAAGAGACCCAGTACTTC,CASSFSRGVQETQYF
NA,NA,TRBJ1-6,TRBV7-3,TGTGCCAGCAGCTTATTCGCAGGGGCGACTAATTCACCCCTCCACTTT,CASSLFAGATNSPLHF
many,NA,TRBJ2-1,TRBV20-1,TGCAGTGCTAGAGATTTGGCAGATTACAATGAGCAGTTCTTC,CSARDLADYNEQFF
many,NA,TRBJ2-3,TRBV3-1,TGTGCCAGCAGCCAAGACCCGGGGGCCGCAAGCACAGATACGCAGTATTTT,CASSQDPGAASTDTQYF
many,NA,TRBJ2-1,TRBV11-1,TGTGCCAGCAGCCGGAACCGGTTAGGTAATGAGCAGTTCTTC,CASSRNRLGNEQFF
many,NA,TRBJ1-1,TRBV19,TGTGCCACTAAGGCAGGGAACACTGAAGCTTTCTTT,CATKAGNTEAFF
many,NA,TRBJ2-1,TRBV11-1,TGTGCTTGGAGGGCAAGCTCCTACAATGAGCAGTTCTTC,CAWRASSYNEQFF
many,NA,TRBJ1-1,TRBV20-1,TGCAGTGCTCTTAGCGGTAAAGCTTTCTTT,CSALSGKAFF
NA,NA,TRBJ2-2,TRBV7-2,TGTGCCAGCAGCTTACAGGCGGTCACCGGGGAGCTGTTTTTT,CASSLQAVTGELFF
many,TRBD1,TRBJ1-2,TRBV12-3/TRBV12-4,TGTGCCAGCAGTTTAGAGGACAGGGACTATGGCTACACCTTC,CASSLEDRDYGYTF
few,NA,TRBJ2-2,TRBV11-2,TGTGCCAGCAGCTCCGGGGCCCCGGATGCCGGGGAGCTGTTTTTT,CASSSGAPDAGELFF
many,TRBD1,TRBJ2-5,TRBV7-6,TGTGCCAGCAGCTTAGCCTTACAGACAGGGCAAGAGACCCAGTACTTC,CASSLALQTGQETQYF
many,NA,TRBJ2-5,TRBV5-4,TGTGCCAGCAGCTTGGAAGGAGGGCGAGAGACCCAGTACTTC,CASSLEGGRETQYF
few,NA,TRBJ1-1,TRBV30,TGTGCCTACGTCCCCCGAGGCATGAACACTGAAGCTTTCTTT,CAYVPRGMNTEAFF
few,TRBD1,TRBJ2-3,TRBV29-1,TGCAGCGTTGACCCGGGACAGGGAGGAACAGATACGCAGTATTTT,CSVDPGQGGTDTQYF
many,NA,TRBJ1-2,TRBV7-2,TGTGCCAGCAGCTTATCCTCCCCGGACCTTGATGGCTACACCTTC,CASSLSSPDLDGYTF
many,NA,TRBJ1-2,TRBV6-6,TGTGCCAGCAGTTACTCTTCAGGTGGGCACTATGGCTACACCTTC,CASSYSSGGHYGYTF
NA,NA,TRBJ1-1,TRBV12-5,TGTGCTAGTGGCCTTGGCTCAACCACTGAAGCTTTCTTT,CASGLGSTTEAFF
NA,NA,TRBJ2-1,TRBV15,TGTGCCACCAGCAGAGAACAGGGGAGGTACAATGAGCAGTTCTTC,CATSREQGRYNEQFF
NA,NA,TRBJ1-2,TRBV18,TGTGCCAGCTCACCACCGGAGGGTAGTAACTATGGCTACACCTTC,CASSPPEGSNYGYTF
many,NA,TRBJ1-1,TRBV2,TGTGCCAGCAGTCTTCCAATAGGGGGGACTGAAGCTTTCTTT,CASSLPIGGTEAFF
many,TRBD1,TRBJ1-4,TRBV20-1,TGCAGTGCCTTAACAGGGGGCACAACTAATGAAAAACTGTTTTTT,CSALTGGTTNEKLFF
few,TRBD1,TRBJ2-7,TRBV6-2/TRBV6-3,TGTGCCAGCAGTTATGGACAGGGGTTGGGCGAGCAGTACTTC,CASSYGQGLGEQYF
many,NA,TRBJ1-1,TRBV20-1,TGCAGTGCCCGGGACGGTGGCTCTGAAGCTTTCTTT,CSARDGGSEAFF
many,NA,TRBJ2-3,TRBV30,TGTGCCTCTCGTCGAGCAGATACGCAGTATTTT,CASRRADTQYF
many,NA,TRBJ2-2,TRBV11-2,TGTGCCAGCAGCTACCGGGACGGAAACACCGGGGAGCTGTTTTTT,CASSYRDGNTGELFF
few,NA,TRBJ2-7,TRBV4-1,TGCGCCAGCAGTGAGAGGACTTCCTACGAGCAGTACTTC,CASSERTSYEQYF
many,TRBD1,TRBJ1-5,TRBV3-1,TGTGCCAGCAGCCAAGATTCCCGAGACAGGGTCCACAATCAGCCCCAGCATTTT,CASSQDSRDRVHNQPQHF
once,NA,TRBJ2-3,TRBV18,TGTGCCAGCTCACCTATGACAATCACAGATACGCAGTATTTT,CASSPMTITDTQYF
few,NA,TRBJ2-5,TRBV27,TGTGCCAGCAGTTCCCACAGCCGCAAAGGAGAGACCCAGTACTTC,CASSSHSRKGETQYF
NA,TRBD1,TRBJ1-2,TRBV2,TGTGCCAGCAGTGAAGCGGAAGGGACAGGGGTCTTTCGGTATGGCTACACCTTC,CASSEAEGTGVFRYGYTF
many,NA,TRBJ1-1,TRBV20-1,TGCAGTGCCCTCCCGGCAGGGAGGACGGACACTGAAGCTTTCTTT,CSALPAGRTDTEAFF
many,NA,TRBJ2-3,TRBV2,TGTGCCAGCAGCTGGGACAACACAGATACGCAGTATTTT,CASSWDNTDTQYF
many,NA,TRBJ2-1,TRBV11-2,TGTGCCAGCAGCAGAGTCGGGGGTTCCACCTTCCATGAGCAGTTCTTC,CASSRVGGSTFHEQFF
many,TRBD1,TRBJ1-1,TRBV12-3/TRBV12-4,TGTGCCAGCAGTTTGGAACAGGGGAGAGCTTTCTTT,CASSLEQGRAFF
few,NA,TRBJ2-2,TRBV27,TGTGCCAGCAGCCAAGTGGCAGGGATCACGTCAGAGCTGTTTTTT,CASSQVAGITSELFF
few,TRBD1,TRBJ1-3,TRBV3-1,TGTGCCAGCAGCCCAGACAGGGACTCTGGAAACACCATATATTTT,CASSPDRDSGNTIYF
many,NA,TRBJ2-5,TRBV3-1,TGTGCCAGCAGCCAAGTGACCGTGGGGGAGACCCAGTACTTC,CASSQVTVGETQYF
many,TRBD1,TRBJ1-6,TRBV18,TGTGCCAGCTCACCACTCGGACAGGAAAGTTCACCCCTCCACTTT,CASSPLGQESSPLHF
NA,TRBD1,TRBJ2-7,TRBV12-3/TRBV12-4,TGTGCCAGCAGTCCCCGTGGACAGGCGTCCTACGAGCAGTACTTC,CASSPRGQASYEQYF
few,TRBD1,TRBJ1-2,TRBV12-3/TRBV12-4,TGTGCCAGCAGTCAAGGGGACAGGGCATACGATGGCTACACCTTC,CASSQGDRAYDGYTF
many,NA,TRBJ2-3,TRBV27,TGTGCCAGCAGTTTAAGGGCCCCTGGGAGGCAAAGCACAGATACGCAGTATTTT,CASSLRAPGRQSTDTQYF
few,NA,TRBJ1-1,TRBV9,TGTGCCAGCAGCGTAGGGTCGACATCGAACACTGAAGCTTTCTTT,CASSVGSTSNTEAFF
NA,NA,TRBJ1-2,TRBV20-1,TGCAGTGCTACAGGGGATTCCTATGGCTACACCTTC,CSATGDSYGYTF
NA,NA,TRBJ2-2,TRBV12-3/TRBV12-4,TGTGCCAGCAGTTTGTTCAAGCCGGGACATGGTACCGGGGAGCTGTTTTTT,CASSLFKPGHGTGELFF
NA,TRBD2,TRBJ2-2,TRBV6-5,TGTGCCAGCAGTTGGACTAGCGGGGGATCCGGGGAGCTGTTTTTT,CASSWTSGGSGELFF
few,TRBD1,TRBJ1-2,TRBV29-1,TGCAGCGCCATAATGACAGGGGCGGATGGCTACACCTTC,CSAIMTGADGYTF